This T cell receptor (beta chain) was sequenced in a study of blood T cell repertoires in COVID-19. The overall study: T cells, B-cell-depleted T cells, or PBMCs supplied cDNA or gDNA.

This clone has only one observation. Per germline, CDR1 SGHTA and CDR2 FQGNSA. The V end was cut by 4 bases, the J end by 4 bases, with 13 bases between. This CDR3 is 14 amino acids long. Original data processing: Quantification of nucleated cells was approximated via reference gene primer amplification. Produced via immunoSEQ multiplex PCR; TCRdb's table is partial and in-frame only. D and trimming were read from the DNA, whereas the V and J calls and clone size are those reported in that table. The data contain some 130,000 clones, roughly 83% of them seen just once; the ten biggest clones take up approximately 3.9%.

This sequence was found in a woman older than 75 with acute or convalescent COVID-19. Sequencing input: peripheral blood. The chain couples TRBV7-2 to TRBJ1-2, with D perhaps TRBD1 (6 bases). CDR3 in DNA: TGTGCCAGCAGCTCACAGGGCTCTGGCTATGGCTACACCTTC. Amino acids: CASSSQGSGYGYTF.